This T cell receptor (beta chain) comes out of a study of metastatic and nonmetastatic thyroid tumors (dated by TCRdb to about 2020). Regarding the research as a whole: Repertoires were compared across peripheral blood and tumor or nodule tissue samples from malignant and benign thyroid patients. What the authors observed across the whole study: TCR beta diversity was reported as significantly higher in malignant tumors than in benign nodules, in both blood and tumor samples.

Relative to its sample, this clone is medium-sized (0.01 to 0.1%). Its antigen specificity is not known. The sample holds no much larger clone one base away, and base qualities are not on file. As encoded in the germline V gene, CDR1 is SGHRS while CDR2 is YFSETQ. The CDR3 numbers 13 residues from cysteine through phenylalanine. CDR3 DNA is the only sequence kept; it has 39 bases, read in frame from the first base. V is shortened by 4 bases, J by 5 bases, and the region joining them spans 12 bases. Before undergoing thyroid surgery, none of the patients had been given any kind of treatment. Patient clinical samples collected from about 2011 to 2019 were retrospectively analysed using T-cell receptor beta sequencing. Libraries came from PCR. The sample was run on an Illumina HiSeq 4000. The TCR beta-chain CDR3 region of each patient was profiled by high-throughput sequencing. In the source study's methods: The researchers built a classifier to tell apart papillary thyroid cancer patients with distant metastasis, based on CDR3 differences among clinicopathological groups. The Shannon index was used to measure repertoire diversity, and the Morisita-Horn index was used to measure how similar tumor and blood repertoires were. TCRdb handled the public reads itself, with Q25 trimming in fastp and clone calling in MiXCR, and kept productive beta chains. The V and J calls shown here were made by TCRdb, not taken from the authors' results. Here the sample has 19,000 or so clones; over 25% occur a single time. Of the sample, more than 15% is held by the ten largest clones.

The clonotype was recovered from a female donor with papillary thyroid cancer or a benign thyroid nodule (not recorded which). Some clones in this sample may be carry-over from other donors' samples. The rearrangement joined TRBV5-1 to TRBJ2-5; the D element could tentatively be TRBD1 or TRBD2, as 5 bases agree for each. Sequenced material: blood. The nucleotide sequence is given as TGCGCCAGCAGCCCTGGATGGGGGGAGACCCAGTACTTC. It codes for CASSPGWGETQYF.